This passage covers 14 T cell receptor beta chains from one sample sequenced in a study of blood T cell repertoires in COVID-19. Sequencing was performed with immunoSEQ multiplex PCR; in TCRdb, only in-frame clones are kept and a portion is missing. The sample yields over 130,000 clones, approximately 84% seen once. What was sequenced was PBMCs or T cells enriched from blood (not recorded which). The receptors come from a man aged 45 to 65 in a cohort exposed to, infected with or recovered from COVID-19 (not recorded which).

The V and J genes are TRBV27 and TRBJ1-3; D is unclear. The CDR3 is 15 amino acids. Trimming removed 0 bases from V and 0 bases from J, with 6 bases in between. In germline, CDR1 is MNHEY, CDR2 SMNVEV (reference sequence). The CDR3 region is CASSLSGSSGNTIYF. Here the CDR3 DNA reads TGTGCCAGCAGTTTATCGGGGAGCTCTGGAAACACCATATATTTT.

The chain uses TRBV5-1 and TRBJ2-5; 8 bases line up with TRBD1. Trimming took 0 bases from V and 5 from J; bases not matched to a gene: 3. This CDR3 region has 14 residues. CDR1 is SGHRS and CDR2 is YFSETQ in the germline V gene. The CDR3 DNA reads as TGCGCCAGCAGCTTGGGGACAGGGTCCGAGACCCAGTACTTC. Its protein is CASSLGTGSETQYF.

The chain joins TRBV11-2 to TRBJ2-6; 11 positions match TRBD1. Trimming removed 0 bases from V and 0 bases from J; junction bases left unmatched: 7. Per the germline V gene, CDR1 is SGHAT and CDR2 is FQNNGV. The CDR3 is 20 amino acids. CDR3 sequence reads: CASSLDFRDRGYSGANVLTF. The DNA of the CDR3 is TGTGCCAGCAGCTTAGACTTCCGGGACAGGGGGTACTCTGGGGCCAACGTCCTGACTTTC.

CDR3 DNA: TGTGCCAGCAGCATCACACAGGGTACTGAAGCTTTCTTT. Protein sequence: CASSITQGTEAFF. The rearrangement joins TRBV7-6 to TRBJ1-1; D might be TRBD1 (6 bases). Trimming shortened V by 5 bases and J by 5 bases, and 12 bases separated the two germline ends. CDR1 SGHVS and CDR2 FNYEAQ come from the germline V gene. The CDR3 extends over 13 amino acids.

The chain recombines TRBV5-1 with TRBJ2-3; D perhaps matches TRBD2 (7 bases). The germline V gene has CDR1 SGHRS and CDR2 YFSETQ. The CDR3 contains 14 residues. V lost 6 bases and J lost 4, with 15 bases in between. CDR3 sequence (DNA): TGCGCCAGCAAGGGCGGGGGCGCCGCAGATACGCAGTATTTT. This translates into CASKGGGAADTQYF.

The chain combines TRBV19 with TRBJ2-3; 8 bases match TRBD2. After removal of 5 bases from V and 2 bases from J, the junction contained 6 bases not matched to a gene. Germline assignment: CDR1 LNHDA and CDR2 SQIVND (reference sequence). The CDR3 covers 15 residues. CDR3 sequence reads: CASSSLAGHTDTQYF. In DNA, the CDR3 is TGTGCCAGTAGTTCTCTAGCGGGCCACACAGATACGCAGTATTTT.

This chain uses TRBV7-6 with TRBJ2-7, with 7 bases that match TRBD1. Per germline, CDR1 SGHVS and CDR2 FNYEAQ. CDR3 length equals 13 residues. V lost 5 bases and J lost 3; bases outside the gene matches: 4. The CDR3 sequence: CASSRDSYYEQYF. Written as DNA, the CDR3 is TGTGCCAGCAGCCGGGACAGCTACTACGAGCAGTACTTC.

The CDR3 reads CASSSGQGGEQYF. The DNA for the CDR3 is TGTGCCAGCAGCTCGGGACAGGGAGGCGAGCAGTACTTC. The genes are TRBV3-1 (or the pseudogene TRBV3-2) and TRBJ2-7; 9 nucleotides agree with TRBD1. CDR3 length: 13 residues. V trimming: 5 bases; J trimming: 6 bases; junction bases outside the gene matches: 5. Germline assignment: CDR1 LGHDT and CDR2 YNNKEL (reference sequence).

The chain employs TRBV19 and TRBJ2-7; D may be TRBD1 (6 bases). Germline CDR1 is LNHDA and CDR2 is SQIVND (reference sequence). The V and J ends lost 5 bases and 2 bases respectively, with 13 bases between them. The CDR3 totals 14 residues. CDR3 bases: TGTGCCAGTAGTCCGTTACAGGGTACCTACGAGCAGTACTTC. Amino acid sequence: CASSPLQGTYEQYF.

The rearrangement uses TRBV19 and TRBJ1-5; 7 nucleotides agree with TRBD1. With 6 bases clipped from V and 0 bases from J, the junction kept 2 bases outside the gene matches. This CDR3 has 14 residues. The germline gives CDR1 LNHDA, CDR2 SQIVND (reference sequence). This CDR3 is CASRTGYSNQPQHF. DNA for the CDR3: TGTGCCAGTAGGACAGGGTATAGCAATCAGCCCCAGCATTTT.

This clone occurred once. The chain has TRBV6-5 and TRBJ1-4; maybe TRBD1 (5 bases). This CDR3 spans 14 amino acids. Trimming took off 10 bases at V and 7 bases at J, with 19 bases between the two ends. From germline, CDR1 is MNHEY and CDR2 SVGAGI. The CDR3 DNA sequence: TGTGCCACCCGGAGGAGGGGAGTTGGTGAAAAACTGTTTTTT. Translating it yields CATRRRGVGEKLFF.

The gene calls are TRBV28 and TRBJ1-2; 8 nucleotides line up with TRBD1. V shed 2 bases, J shed 5 bases, and the junction held 4 bases outside the gene matches. The CDR3 is 14 amino acids. The germline gives CDR1 MDHEN, CDR2 SYDVKM. The CDR3 reads CASSLGDRTYGYTF. The CDR3, as DNA: TGTGCCAGCAGTTTAGGGGACAGGACTTATGGCTACACCTTC.

The genes are TRBV6-5 and TRBJ2-5; D gene ambiguous. Trimming took 2 bases from V and 4 from J, leaving 8 bases between them. The CDR3 consists of 13 residues. Looked up from germline, CDR1 is MNHEY and CDR2 is SVGAGI. The CDR3 DNA sequence: TGTGCCAGCAGTTACATCCCGGGAGAGACCCAGTACTTC. It codes for CASSYIPGETQYF.

This chain connects TRBV7-8 to TRBJ2-7; no firm D call. V was clipped by 3 bases and J by 6 bases, with 6 bases between them. Germline lookup yields CDR1 SGHVS and CDR2 FQNEAQ. The length of the CDR3 is 11 residues. CDR3 in DNA: TGTGCCAGCAGCTTGAGCCTCGAGCAGTACTTC. Protein sequence: CASSLSLEQYF.